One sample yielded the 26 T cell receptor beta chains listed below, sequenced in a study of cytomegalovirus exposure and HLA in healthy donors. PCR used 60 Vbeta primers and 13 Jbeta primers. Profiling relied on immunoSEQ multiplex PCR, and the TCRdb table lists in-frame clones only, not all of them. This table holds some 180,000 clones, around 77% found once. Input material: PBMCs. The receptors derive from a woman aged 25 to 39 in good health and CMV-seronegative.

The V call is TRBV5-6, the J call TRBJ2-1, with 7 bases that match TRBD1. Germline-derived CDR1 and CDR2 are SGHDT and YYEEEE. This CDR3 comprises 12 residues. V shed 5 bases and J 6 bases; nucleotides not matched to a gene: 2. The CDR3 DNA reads TGTGCCAGCAGAGGGACAGCCAATGAGCAGTTCTTC. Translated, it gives CASRGTANEQFF. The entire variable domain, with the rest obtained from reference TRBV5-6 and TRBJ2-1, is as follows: DAGVTQSPTHLIKTRGQQVTLRCSPKSGHDTVSWYQQALGQGPQFIFQYYEEEERQRGNFPDRFSGHQFPNYSSELNVNALLLGDSALYLCASRGTANEQFFGPGTRLTVL.

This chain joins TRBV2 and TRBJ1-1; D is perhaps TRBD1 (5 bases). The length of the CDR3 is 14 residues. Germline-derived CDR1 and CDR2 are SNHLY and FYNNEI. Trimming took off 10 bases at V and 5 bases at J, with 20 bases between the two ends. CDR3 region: CATTFQGPGTEAFF. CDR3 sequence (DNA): TGTGCCACCACCTTTCAGGGCCCAGGGACTGAAGCTTTCTTT.

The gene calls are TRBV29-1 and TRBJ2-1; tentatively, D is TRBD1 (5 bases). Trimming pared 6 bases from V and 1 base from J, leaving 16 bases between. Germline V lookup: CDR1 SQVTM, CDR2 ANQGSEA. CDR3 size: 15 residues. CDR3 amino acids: CSVGPGHLSYNEQFF. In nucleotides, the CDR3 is TGCAGCGTCGGGCCTGGACATCTTTCCTACAATGAGCAGTTCTTC.

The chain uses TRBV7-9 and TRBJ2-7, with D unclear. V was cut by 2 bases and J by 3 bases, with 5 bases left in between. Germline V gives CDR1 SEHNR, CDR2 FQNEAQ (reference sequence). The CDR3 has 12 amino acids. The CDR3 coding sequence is TGTGCCAGCAGCTTATTCGGCTACGAGCAGTACTTC. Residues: CASSLFGYEQYF.

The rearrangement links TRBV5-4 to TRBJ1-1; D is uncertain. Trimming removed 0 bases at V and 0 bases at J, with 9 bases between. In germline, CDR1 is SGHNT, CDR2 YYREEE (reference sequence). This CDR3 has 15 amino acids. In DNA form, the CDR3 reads TGTGCCAGCAGCTTGGGAGGCGTTATGAACACTGAAGCTTTCTTT. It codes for CASSLGGVMNTEAFF.

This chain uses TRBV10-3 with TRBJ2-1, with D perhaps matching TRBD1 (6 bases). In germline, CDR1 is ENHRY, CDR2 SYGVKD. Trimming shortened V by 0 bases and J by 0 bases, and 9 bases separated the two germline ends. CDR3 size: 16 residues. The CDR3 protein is CAISESGTSSYNEQFF. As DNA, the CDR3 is TGTGCCATCAGTGAGTCCGGGACAAGCTCCTACAATGAGCAGTTCTTC.

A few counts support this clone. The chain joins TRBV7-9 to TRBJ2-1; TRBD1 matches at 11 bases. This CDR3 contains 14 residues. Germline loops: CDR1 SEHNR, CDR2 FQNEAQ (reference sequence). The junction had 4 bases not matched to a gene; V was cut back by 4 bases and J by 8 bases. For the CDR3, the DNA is TGTGCCAGCAGCTGGGGACAGGGGGTCCATGAGCAGTTCTTC. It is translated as CASSWGQGVHEQFF. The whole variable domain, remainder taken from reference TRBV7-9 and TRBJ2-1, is DTGVSQNPRHKITKRGQNVTFRCDPISEHNRLYWYRQTLGQGPEFLTYFQNEAQLEKSRLLSDRFSAERPKGSFSTLEIQRTEQGDSAMYLCASSWGQGVHEQFFGPGTRLTVL.

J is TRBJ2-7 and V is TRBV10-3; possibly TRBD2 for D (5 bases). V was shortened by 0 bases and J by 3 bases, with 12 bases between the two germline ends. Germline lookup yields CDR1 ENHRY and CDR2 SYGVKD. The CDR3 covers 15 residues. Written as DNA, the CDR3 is TGTGCCATCAGTGAGTCCGACTACCCGGACTACGAGCAGTACTTC. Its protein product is CAISESDYPDYEQYF.

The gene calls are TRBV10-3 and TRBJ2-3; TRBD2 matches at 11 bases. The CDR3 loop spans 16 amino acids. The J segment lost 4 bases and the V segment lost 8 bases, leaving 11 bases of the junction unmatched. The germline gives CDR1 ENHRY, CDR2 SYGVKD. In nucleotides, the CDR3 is TGTGCCATCGGGGTAGCGGGAGGGCCCGTTGCAGATACGCAGTATTTT. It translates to CAIGVAGGPVADTQYF.

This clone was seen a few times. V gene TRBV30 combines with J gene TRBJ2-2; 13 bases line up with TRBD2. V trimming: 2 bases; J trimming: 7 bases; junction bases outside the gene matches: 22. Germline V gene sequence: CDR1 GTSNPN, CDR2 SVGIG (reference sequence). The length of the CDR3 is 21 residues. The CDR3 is CAWSTLSGLAGVEGLVGELFF. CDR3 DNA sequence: TGTGCCTGGAGTACACTATCAGGACTAGCGGGAGTTGAGGGCCTAGTCGGGGAGCTGTTTTTT.

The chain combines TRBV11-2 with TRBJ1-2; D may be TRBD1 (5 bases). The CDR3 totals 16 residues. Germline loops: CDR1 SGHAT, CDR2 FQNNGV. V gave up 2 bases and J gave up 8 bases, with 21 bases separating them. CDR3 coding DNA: TGTGCCAGCAGCTTAATACTACAGACACGGGAGGGGGGCTACACCTTC. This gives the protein CASSLILQTREGGYTF.

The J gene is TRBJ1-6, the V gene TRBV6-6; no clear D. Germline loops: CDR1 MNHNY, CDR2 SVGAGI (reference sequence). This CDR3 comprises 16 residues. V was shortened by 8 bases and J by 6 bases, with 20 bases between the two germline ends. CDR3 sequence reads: CASAPTGRGSNSPLHF. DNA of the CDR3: TGTGCCAGCGCCCCCACCGGACGGGGAAGTAATTCACCCCTCCACTTT.

The CDR3: CASSFSGTGELFF. The CDR3 coding sequence is TGTGCCAGCAGTTTTTCCGGGACCGGGGAGCTGTTTTTT. This chain connects TRBV27 to TRBJ2-2; D not certain. Looked up from germline, CDR1 is MNHEY and CDR2 is SMNVEV (reference sequence). The V end lost 3 bases, the J end lost 5 bases, and 7 bases lay between the germline ends. The CDR3 is 13 amino acids.

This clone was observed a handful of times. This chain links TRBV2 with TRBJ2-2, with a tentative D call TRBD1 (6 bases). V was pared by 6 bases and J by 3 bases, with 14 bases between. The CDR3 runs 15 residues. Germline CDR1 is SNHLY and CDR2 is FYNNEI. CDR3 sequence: CASRLQGSHTGELFF. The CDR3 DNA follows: TGTGCCAGCAGGCTACAGGGTAGTCACACCGGGGAGCTGTTTTTT.

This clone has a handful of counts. This CDR3 reads CAWSPNTGYNQPQHF. Here the CDR3 DNA reads TGTGCCTGGAGTCCCAATACAGGATACAATCAGCCCCAGCATTTT. The chain combines TRBV30 with TRBJ1-5; tentative D call: TRBD1 (5 bases). Per the germline V gene, CDR1 is GTSNPN and CDR2 is SVGIG (reference sequence). The CDR3 is 15 amino acids. V was pared by 2 bases and J by 3 bases, with 14 bases between.

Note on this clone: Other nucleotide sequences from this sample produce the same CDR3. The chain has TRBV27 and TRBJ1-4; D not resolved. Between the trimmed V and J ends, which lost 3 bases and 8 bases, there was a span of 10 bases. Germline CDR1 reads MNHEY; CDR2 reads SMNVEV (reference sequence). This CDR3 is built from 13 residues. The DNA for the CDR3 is TGTGCCAGCAGTTTTCCAGGAGGGGAAAAACTGTTTTTT. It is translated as CASSFPGGEKLFF. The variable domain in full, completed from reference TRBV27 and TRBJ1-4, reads EAQVTQNPRYLITVTGKKLTVTCSQNMNHEYMSWYRQDPGLGLRQIYYSMNVEVTDKGDVPEGYKVSRKEKRNFPLILESPSPNQTSLYFCASSFPGGEKLFFGSGTQLSVL.

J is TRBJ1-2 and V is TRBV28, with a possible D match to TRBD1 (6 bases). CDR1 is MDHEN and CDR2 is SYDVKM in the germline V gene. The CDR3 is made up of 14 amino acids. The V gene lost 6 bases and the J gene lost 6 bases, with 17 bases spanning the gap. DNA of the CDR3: TGTGCCAGCAGCCAAGATACCGAGGGGGATGGCTACACCTTC. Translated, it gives CASSQDTEGDGYTF.

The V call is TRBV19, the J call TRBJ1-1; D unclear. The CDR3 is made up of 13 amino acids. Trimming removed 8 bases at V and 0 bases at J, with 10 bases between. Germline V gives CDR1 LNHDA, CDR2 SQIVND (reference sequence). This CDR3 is CASSTGMNTEAFF. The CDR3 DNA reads TGTGCCAGTTCAACCGGTATGAACACTGAAGCTTTCTTT.

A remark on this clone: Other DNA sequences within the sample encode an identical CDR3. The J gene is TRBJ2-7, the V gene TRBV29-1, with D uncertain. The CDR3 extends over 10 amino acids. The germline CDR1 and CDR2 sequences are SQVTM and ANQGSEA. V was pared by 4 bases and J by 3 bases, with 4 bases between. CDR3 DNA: TGCAGCGTTGGAGGCTACGAGCAGTACTTC. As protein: CSVGGYEQYF.

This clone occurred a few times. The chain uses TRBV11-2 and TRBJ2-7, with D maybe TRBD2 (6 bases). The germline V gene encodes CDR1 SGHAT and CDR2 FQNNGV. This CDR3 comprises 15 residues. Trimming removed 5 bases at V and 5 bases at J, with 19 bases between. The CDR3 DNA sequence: TGTGCCAGCAGCGCGGGCAGGGAGGTTGCCGACGAGCAGTACTTC. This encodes CASSAGREVADEQYF. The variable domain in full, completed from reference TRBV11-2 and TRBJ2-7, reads EAGVAQSPRYKIIEKRQSVAFWCNPISGHATLYWYQQILGQGPKLLIQFQNNGVVDDSQLPKDRFSAERLKGVDSTLKIQPAKLEDSAVYLCASSAGREVADEQYFGPGTRLTVT.

CDR3 residues: CASSYADRGRGYTF. Here the CDR3 DNA reads TGTGCCAGCAGCTACGCGGACAGGGGGCGTGGCTACACCTTC. The chain has TRBV6-6 and TRBJ1-2, with 11 bases identical to TRBD1. After removal of 6 bases from V and 7 bases from J, the junction contained 7 bases not matched to a gene. CDR3 length equals 14 residues. Germline lookup yields CDR1 MNHNY and CDR2 SVGAGI (reference sequence).

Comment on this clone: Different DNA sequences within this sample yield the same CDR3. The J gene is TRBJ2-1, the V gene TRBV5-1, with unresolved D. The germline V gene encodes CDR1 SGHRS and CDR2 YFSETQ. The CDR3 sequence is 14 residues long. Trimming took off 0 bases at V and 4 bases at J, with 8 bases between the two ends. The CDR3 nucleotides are TGCGCCAGCAGCTTGGTGACTGGATACAATGAGCAGTTCTTC. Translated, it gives CASSLVTGYNEQFF.

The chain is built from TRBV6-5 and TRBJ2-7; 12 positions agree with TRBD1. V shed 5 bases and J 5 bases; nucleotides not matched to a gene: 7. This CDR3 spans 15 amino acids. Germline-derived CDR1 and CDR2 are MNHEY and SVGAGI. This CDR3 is CASSIAGTGGHEQYF. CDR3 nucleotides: TGTGCCAGCAGTATAGCCGGGACAGGGGGCCACGAGCAGTACTTC.

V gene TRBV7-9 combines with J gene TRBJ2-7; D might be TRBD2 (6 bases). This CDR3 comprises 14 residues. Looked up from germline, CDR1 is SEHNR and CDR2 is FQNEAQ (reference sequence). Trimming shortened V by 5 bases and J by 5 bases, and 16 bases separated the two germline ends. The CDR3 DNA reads TGTGCCAGCAGCCCTCGGGGGAACGGGGACGAGCAGTACTTC. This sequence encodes CASSPRGNGDEQYF.

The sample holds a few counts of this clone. Written as DNA, the CDR3 is TGTGCCAGCGCGGGGACTAGCGGCACAGATACGCAGTATTTT. It yields the protein CASAGTSGTDTQYF. This sequence joins TRBV5-6 and TRBJ2-3; 10 nucleotides agree with TRBD2. The germline V gene encodes CDR1 SGHDT and CDR2 YYEEEE. The CDR3 runs to 14 residues. J was trimmed by 1 base and V by 7 bases; bases with no gene match: 3. Filled out from reference TRBV5-6 and TRBJ2-3, the complete variable domain reads DAGVTQSPTHLIKTRGQQVTLRCSPKSGHDTVSWYQQALGQGPQFIFQYYEEEERQRGNFPDRFSGHQFPNYSSELNVNALLLGDSALYLCASAGTSGTDTQYFGPGTRLTVL.

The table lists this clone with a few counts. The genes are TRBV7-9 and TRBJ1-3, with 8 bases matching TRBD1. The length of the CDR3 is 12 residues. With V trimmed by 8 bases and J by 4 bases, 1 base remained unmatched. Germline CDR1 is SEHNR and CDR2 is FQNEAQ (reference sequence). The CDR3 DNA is TGTGCCAGCCGGACAGGGGGAAACACCATATATTTT. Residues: CASRTGGNTIYF.